The source of this TCR beta chain is a study of T cell responses to AZD1222 COVID-19 vaccine. Study as a whole: Combined were second doses at about 4 or about 12 weeks. Study results and limitations: Epitopes outside B.1.351 and B.1.1.7 mutated regions reportedly drew nearly half of spike TCRs. Vaccine-associated CD4 TCRs ranged over spike, dominating at 160-218 and 743-854. Among AZD1222 vaccinees, only 6 or 7 were seropositive at baseline.

A word on this clone: Its antigen is unidentified.

Sequencing used immunoSEQ multiplex PCR; TCRdb keeps in-frame clones, though not all of them. The sample lists 90,000 to 120,000 clones, around 89% occurring once. Trimming cost V 4 bases and J 0 bases, with 10 bases left between them. The CDR3 totals 14 residues. Germline V gene sequence: CDR1 MNHEY, CDR2 SVGAGI. The source is an adult in good health. The chain links TRBV6-5 to TRBJ2-7, with D unclear. The source was peripheral blood, collected on day 0 of AZD1222 vaccination. CDR3 in amino acids: CASSSHLSSYEQYF. Written as DNA, the CDR3 is TGTGCCAGCAGTTCACACTTAAGCTCCTACGAGCAGTACTTC.